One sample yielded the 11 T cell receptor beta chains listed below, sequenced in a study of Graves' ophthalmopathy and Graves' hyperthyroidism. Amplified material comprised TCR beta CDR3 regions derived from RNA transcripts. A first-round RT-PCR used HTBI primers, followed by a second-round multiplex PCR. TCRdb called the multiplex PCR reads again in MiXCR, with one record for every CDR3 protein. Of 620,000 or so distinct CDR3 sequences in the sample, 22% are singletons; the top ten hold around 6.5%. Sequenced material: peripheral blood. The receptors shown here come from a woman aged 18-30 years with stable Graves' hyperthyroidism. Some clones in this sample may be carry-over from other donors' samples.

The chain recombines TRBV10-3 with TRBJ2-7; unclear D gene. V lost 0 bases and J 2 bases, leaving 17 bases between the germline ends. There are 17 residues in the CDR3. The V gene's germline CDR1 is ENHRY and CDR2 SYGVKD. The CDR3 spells CAISESSPAVNTYEQYF. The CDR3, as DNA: TGTGCCATCAGTGAGTCGTCTCCAGCAGTTAACACCTACGAGCAGTACTTC.

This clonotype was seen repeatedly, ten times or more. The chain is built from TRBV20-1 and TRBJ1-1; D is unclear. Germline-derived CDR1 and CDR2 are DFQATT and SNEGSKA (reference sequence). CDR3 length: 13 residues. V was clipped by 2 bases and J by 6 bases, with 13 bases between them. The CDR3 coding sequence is TGCAGTGCTAGACTGGCCCCTCCGGCTGAAGCTTTCTTT. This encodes CSARLAPPAEAFF.

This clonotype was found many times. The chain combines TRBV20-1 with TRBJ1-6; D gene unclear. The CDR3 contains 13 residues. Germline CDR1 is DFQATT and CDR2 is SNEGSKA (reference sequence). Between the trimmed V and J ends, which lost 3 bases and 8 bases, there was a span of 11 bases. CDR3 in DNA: TGCAGTGCTAGGATCCCAGGCGATTCACCCCTCCACTTT. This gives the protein CSARIPGDSPLHF.

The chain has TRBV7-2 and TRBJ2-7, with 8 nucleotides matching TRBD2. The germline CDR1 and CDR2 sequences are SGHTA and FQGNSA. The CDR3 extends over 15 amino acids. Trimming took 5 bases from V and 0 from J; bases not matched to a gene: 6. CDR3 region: CASSEDTSGSYEQYF. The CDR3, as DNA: TGTGCCAGCAGCGAAGACACTAGCGGCTCCTACGAGCAGTACTTC.

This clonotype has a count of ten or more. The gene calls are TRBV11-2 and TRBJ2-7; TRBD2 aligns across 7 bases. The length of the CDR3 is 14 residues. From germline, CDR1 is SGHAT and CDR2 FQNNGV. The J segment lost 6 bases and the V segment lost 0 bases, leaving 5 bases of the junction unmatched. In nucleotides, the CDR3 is TGTGCCAGCAGCTTAGAAGGCGGGAGTGGCGAGCAGTACTTC. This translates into CASSLEGGSGEQYF. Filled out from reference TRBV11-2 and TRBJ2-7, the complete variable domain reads EAGVAQSPRYKIIEKRQSVAFWCNPISGHATLYWYQQILGQGPKLLIQFQNNGVVDDSQLPKDRFSAERLKGVDSTLKIQPAKLEDSAVYLCASSLEGGSGEQYFGPGTRLTVT.

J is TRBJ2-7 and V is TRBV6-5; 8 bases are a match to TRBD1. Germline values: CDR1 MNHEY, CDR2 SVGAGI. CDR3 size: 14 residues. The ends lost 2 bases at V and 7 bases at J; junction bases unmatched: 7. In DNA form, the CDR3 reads TGTGCCAGCAGTTACGGCCAGGGGGCGCGTGAGCAGTACTTC. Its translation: CASSYGQGAREQYF.

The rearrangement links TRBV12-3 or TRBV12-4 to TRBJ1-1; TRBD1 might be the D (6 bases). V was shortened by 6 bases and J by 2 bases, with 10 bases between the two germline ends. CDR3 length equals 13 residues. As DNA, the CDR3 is TGTGCCAGCAGCGCCAGGGGAAACACTGAAGCTTTCTTT. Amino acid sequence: CASSARGNTEAFF.

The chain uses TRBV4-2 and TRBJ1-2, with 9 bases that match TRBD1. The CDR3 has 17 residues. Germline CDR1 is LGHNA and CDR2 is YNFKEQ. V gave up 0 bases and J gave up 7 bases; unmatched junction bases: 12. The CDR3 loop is CASSQDDSTGGLRGYTF. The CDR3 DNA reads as TGTGCCAGCAGCCAAGATGATTCGACAGGGGGTTTGCGTGGCTACACCTTC.

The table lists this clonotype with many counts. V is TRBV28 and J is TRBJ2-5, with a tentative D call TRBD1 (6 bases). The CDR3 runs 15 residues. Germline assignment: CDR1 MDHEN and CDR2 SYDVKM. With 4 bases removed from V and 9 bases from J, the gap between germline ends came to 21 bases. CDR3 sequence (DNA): TGTGCCAGCAGTTCCATCCTTACAGGGTTCGAGGCCCAGTACTTC. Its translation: CASSSILTGFEAQYF.

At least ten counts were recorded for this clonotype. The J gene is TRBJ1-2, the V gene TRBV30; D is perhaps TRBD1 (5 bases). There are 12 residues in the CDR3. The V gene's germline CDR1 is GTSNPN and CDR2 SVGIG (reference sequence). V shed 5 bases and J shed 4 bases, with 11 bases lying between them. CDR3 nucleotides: TGTGCCTGGGCCAGGGACCGCTATGGCTACACCTTC. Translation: CAWARDRYGYTF. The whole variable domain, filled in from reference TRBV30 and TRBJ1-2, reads SQTIHQWPATLVQPVGSPLSLECTVEGTSNPNLYWYRQAAGRGLQLLFYSVGIGQISSEVPQNLSASRPQDRQFILSSKKLLLSDSGFYLCAWARDRYGYTFGSGTRLTVV.

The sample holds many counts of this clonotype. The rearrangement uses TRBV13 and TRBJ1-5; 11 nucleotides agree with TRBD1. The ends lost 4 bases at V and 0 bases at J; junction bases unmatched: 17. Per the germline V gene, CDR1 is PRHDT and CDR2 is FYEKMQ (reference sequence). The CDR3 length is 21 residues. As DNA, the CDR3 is TGTGCCAGCAGCTCCCCCCTTGGACAGGGGGCTTTAAAAGATAGCAATCAGCCCCAGCATTTT. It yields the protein CASSSPLGQGALKDSNQPQHF.